This T cell receptor beta chain was sequenced in a study of T cell responses to AZD1222 COVID-19 vaccine. Comment on this clone: What it recognizes is unknown.

Sequencing used immunoSEQ multiplex PCR; TCRdb keeps in-frame clones, though not all of them. This sample has approximately 77,000 clones, with roughly 94% found just once. Study conclusions and caveats: With two AZD1222 doses given, Spike-specific TCR breadth and depth both rose. Sampling captured repertoires only after the peak T cell response.

The CDR3 covers 13 residues. V was clipped by 6 bases and J by 8 bases, with 14 bases between them. The TCR originated in an adult in good health. The chain has TRBV12-3 or TRBV12-4 and TRBJ2-1; the D is unclear. The sample consisted of peripheral blood, taken on day 0 of MenACWY control vaccination. CDR3 nucleotide sequence: TGTGCCAGCAGCCTGGCAAAACGTCATGAGCAGTTCTTC. Its translation: CASSLAKRHEQFF.